The 16 T cell receptor beta chains below were found in one sample sequenced in a study of vaccination and CD4 T cells after COVID-19. Their antigens remain unidentified. Treatment defined: approximately nine-day PBMC culture with coronavirus spike peptide pools or control peptides (ViraFEST assay). The study sequenced cultured CD4+ T cell DNA using the Oncomine TCR Beta short-read assay. Using its own MiXCR run on the PCR reads, TCRdb lists one record per CDR3 protein. The repertoire consists of about 15,000 distinct CDR3 sequences, with 65% to 80% occurring once and the leading ten covering around a sixth. The sequencing input was CD4+ T cells from blood, cultured in vitro. The receptors here all came from a human donor who had recovered from COVID-19.

The V gene is TRBV20-1, the J gene TRBJ2-7; either TRBD1 or TRBD2 may fit D (5 bases each). V lost 0 bases to trimming and J lost 3 bases, with 9 bases between them. The germline V gene encodes CDR1 DFQATT and CDR2 SNEGSKA (reference sequence). The CDR3 length is 13 residues. This chain's CDR3 is CSAREGPHYEQYF. CDR3 nucleotide sequence: TGCAGTGCTAGAGAGGGACCCCACTACGAGCAGTACTTC.

This sequence joins TRBV20-1 and TRBJ1-1, with 8 bases aligning to TRBD1. The CDR3 has 14 amino acids. The V and J ends lost 6 bases and 5 bases, in that order; junction bases with no gene match: 11. Per germline, CDR1 DFQATT and CDR2 SNEGSKA (reference sequence). CDR3 DNA sequence: TGCAGTGCCATCCCGGCAGGGGGCAGGACTGAAGCTTTCTTT. Protein: CSAIPAGGRTEAFF.

CDR3 coding DNA: TGTGCCACCAGCGCGGGACAGGTCGCTAACTATGGCTACACCTTC. It yields the protein CATSAGQVANYGYTF. This sequence joins TRBV15 and TRBJ1-2; TRBD1 matches 8 bases. Germline values: CDR1 LNHNV, CDR2 YYDKDF (reference sequence). The CDR3 totals 15 residues. V gave up 5 bases and J gave up 0 bases; unmatched junction bases: 5.

V and J are TRBV19 and TRBJ1-1; 8 nucleotides align to TRBD1. This CDR3 comprises 13 residues. With 10 bases clipped from V and 0 bases from J, the junction kept 4 bases outside the gene matches. Germline lookup yields CDR1 LNHDA and CDR2 SQIVND (reference sequence). CDR3 nucleotide sequence: TGTGCCACCAGGGGGCGCTTGAACACTGAAGCTTTCTTT. It translates to CATRGRLNTEAFF.

The V and J genes are TRBV20-1 and TRBJ2-5; either TRBD1 or TRBD2 may supply D (5 bases each). Germline-derived CDR1 and CDR2 are DFQATT and SNEGSKA (reference sequence). CDR3 size: 15 residues. Trimming left V 3 bases short and J 2 bases short, with 16 bases between. Here the CDR3 DNA reads TGCAGTGCTAGGCGTCCGGGACCAATTCAAGAGACCCAGTACTTC. Translating it yields CSARRPGPIQETQYF.

The gene calls are TRBV6-1 and TRBJ1-2, with D tentatively TRBD1 (5 bases). The V and J ends lost 7 bases and 3 bases respectively, with 18 bases between them. The CDR3 contains 15 residues. The germline CDR1 and CDR2 sequences are MNHNS and SASEGT. CDR3 sequence (DNA): TGTGCCAGCACCCTCTCGGGGGAGGGGTACTATGGCTACACCTTC. Encoded protein: CASTLSGEGYYGYTF.

The chain couples TRBV19 to TRBJ1-2; D is possibly TRBD1 (6 bases). The germline gives CDR1 LNHDA, CDR2 SQIVND (reference sequence). The CDR3 is made up of 13 amino acids. Deletions cut 5 bases from V and 8 bases from J, with 15 bases between. The CDR3 DNA is TGTGCCAGTAGTCCCACCAGGGGTGCCGGCTACACCTTC. Translated: CASSPTRGAGYTF. Together with reference TRBV19 and TRBJ1-2, the CDR3 gives the full variable domain: DGGITQSPKYLFRKEGQNVTLSCEQNLNHDAMYWYRQDPGQGLRLIYYSQIVNDFQKGDIAEGYSVSREKKESFPLTVTSAQKNPTAFYLCASSPTRGAGYTFGSGTRLTVV.

This chain's CDR3 is CASSYSWTAQETQYF. The CDR3 region has the DNA TGTGCCAGCAGTTACTCTTGGACAGCTCAAGAGACCCAGTACTTC. The V call is TRBV6-5, the J call TRBJ2-5; a weak D match, TRBD1 (6 bases). Trimming removed 0 bases at V and 2 bases at J, with 10 bases between. Germline loops: CDR1 MNHEY, CDR2 SVGAGI. The CDR3 covers 15 residues.

The chain links TRBV7-2 to TRBJ1-1; D is unresolved. The CDR3 consists of 16 residues. The V gene's germline CDR1 is SGHTA and CDR2 FQGNSA. The V and J ends lost 2 bases and 0 bases respectively, with 13 bases between them. The CDR3 nucleotides read TGTGCCAGCAGCTTAAATAGGGTCTCGGTGAACACTGAAGCTTTCTTT. Its translation is CASSLNRVSVNTEAFF.

V and J are TRBV5-5 and TRBJ1-6; TRBD1 agrees at 9 bases. V gave up 4 bases and J gave up 7 bases; unmatched junction bases: 6. CDR3 length: 15 residues. Germline CDR1 reads SGHKS; CDR2 reads YYEKEE (reference sequence). The CDR3 loop is CASSPAGTGNSPLHF. In nucleotides, the CDR3 is TGTGCCAGCAGCCCCGCCGGGACAGGGAATTCACCCCTCCACTTT.

The CDR3: CASRRTGPNSPLHF. Written as DNA, the CDR3 is TGTGCCAGCCGTCGGACAGGCCCTAATTCACCCCTCCACTTT. The chain is built from TRBV6-1 and TRBJ1-6, with 7 bases identical to TRBD1. Germline CDR1 reads MNHNS; CDR2 reads SASEGT. This CDR3 comprises 14 residues. J was trimmed by 6 bases and V by 8 bases; bases with no gene match: 7.

The CDR3 protein is CASSVDRGNQPQHF. For the CDR3, the DNA is TGTGCCAGCAGTGTGGACAGGGGCAATCAGCCCCAGCATTTT. The chain uses TRBV6-1 and TRBJ1-5; TRBD1 agrees at 8 bases. Germline CDR1 is MNHNS and CDR2 is SASEGT. This CDR3 has 14 residues. The J segment lost 2 bases and the V segment lost 4 bases, leaving 1 base of the junction unmatched.

The chain carries TRBV6-1 and TRBJ1-1; D is perhaps TRBD1 (5 bases). The CDR3 sequence is 15 residues long. Deletions cut 3 bases from V and 4 bases from J, with 15 bases between. Germline lookup yields CDR1 MNHNS and CDR2 SASEGT. The CDR3 loop is CASSDFVVGGTEAFF. In nucleotides, the CDR3 is TGTGCCAGCAGTGATTTCGTGGTCGGGGGCACTGAAGCTTTCTTT.

The rearrangement uses TRBV7-8 and TRBJ1-2, with 7 bases identical to TRBD1. From germline, CDR1 is SGHVS and CDR2 FQNEAQ. There are 14 residues in the CDR3. The V gene end was trimmed by 2 bases and the J gene end by 7 bases; junction bases not matched to a gene: 7. Written as DNA, the CDR3 is TGTGCCAGCAGCTTATCATCAGGGGGATTTGGCTACACCTTC. Protein sequence: CASSLSSGGFGYTF.

V gene TRBV19 combines with J gene TRBJ1-5, with 9 nucleotides matching TRBD1. Germline CDR1 reads LNHDA; CDR2 reads SQIVND (reference sequence). The CDR3 extends over 14 amino acids. V was pared by 5 bases and J by 6 bases, with 5 bases of the junction left unmatched. In DNA, the CDR3 is TGTGCCAGTAGTTGGGACAGGGATTCTCAGCCCCAGCATTTT. Its translation is CASSWDRDSQPQHF. Filled out from reference TRBV19 and TRBJ1-5, the complete variable domain reads DGGITQSPKYLFRKEGQNVTLSCEQNLNHDAMYWYRQDPGQGLRLIYYSQIVNDFQKGDIAEGYSVSREKKESFPLTVTSAQKNPTAFYLCASSWDRDSQPQHFGDGTRLSIL.

This clonotype appeared a few times. The CDR3 here is CSARKGQSGYTF. The DNA of the CDR3 is TGCAGTGCTCGAAAAGGACAGAGTGGCTACACCTTC. The rearrangement uses TRBV20-1 and TRBJ1-2; tentatively, D is TRBD1 (6 bases). The CDR3 has 12 residues. Germline CDR1 DFQATT, CDR2 SNEGSKA (reference sequence). V lost 5 bases and J lost 7, with 14 bases in between.